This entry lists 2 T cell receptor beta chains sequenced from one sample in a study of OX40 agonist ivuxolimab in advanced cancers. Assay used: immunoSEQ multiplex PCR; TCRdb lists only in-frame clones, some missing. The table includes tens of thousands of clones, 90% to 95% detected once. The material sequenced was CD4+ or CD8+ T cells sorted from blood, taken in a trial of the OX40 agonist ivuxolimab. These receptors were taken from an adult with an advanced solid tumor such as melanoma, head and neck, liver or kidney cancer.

The CDR3 DNA reads TGTGCCAGCAGCCAAGATGGCCCTGAAGCTTTCTTT. As protein: CASSQDGPEAFF. The rearrangement uses TRBV4-2 and TRBJ1-1, with D unclear. Germline CDR1 LGHNA, CDR2 YNFKEQ. V lost 0 bases to trimming and J lost 6 bases, with 5 bases between them. The CDR3 contains 12 residues.

The CDR3 spells CASSPRTGGYYEQYF. DNA for the CDR3: TGTGCCAGCAGCCCAAGGACAGGGGGCTACTACGAGCAGTACTTC. V and J are TRBV11-2 and TRBJ2-7; 11 nucleotides match TRBD1. V was pared by 5 bases and J by 3 bases, with 6 bases of the junction left unmatched. Germline CDR1 SGHAT, CDR2 FQNNGV. The CDR3 runs to 15 residues.